These 13 T cell receptor beta chains were sequenced from one sample in a study of regulatory T cells in long-lasting Graves disease. Time point of the sample: newly diagnosed GD, antithyroid drugs for less than 3 months. Scientists built the TCR library using RNA that was extracted from PBMCs. In building TCR beta libraries, iRepertoire HTBI primers were used together with Arm-PCR of CDR3 regions. TCRdb analysed the multiplex PCR reads with MiXCR anew, one entry per CDR3 protein. The sample has over 500,000 distinct CDR3 sequences; around 15% are singletons. These same records also appear under a second study, on T cells in Graves' hyperthyroidism and ophthalmopathy.

Sequenced here: peripheral blood mononuclear cells (PBMCs), sampled at new diagnosis, from a patient treated with antithyroid drugs. The receptor source for this set is a man between 18 and 35 years old with Graves disease.

The chain recombines TRBV5-1 with TRBJ2-2, with 7 bases fitting TRBD2. This CDR3 has 18 amino acids. V was pared by 4 bases and J by 2 bases, with 14 bases of the junction left unmatched. Germline V gives CDR1 SGHRS, CDR2 YFSETQ. CDR3 sequence: CASSLSLATPTNTGELFF. In DNA, the CDR3 is TGCGCCAGCAGCCTATCACTAGCGACACCGACCAACACCGGGGAGCTGTTTTTT.

This clonotype was seen at least ten times. The chain joins TRBV12-5 to TRBJ2-3; weak D call: TRBD2 (7 bases). V lost 5 bases, J lost 2 bases, and 14 bases lay in between. Germline assignment: CDR1 LGHNT and CDR2 FRNRAP. The CDR3 spans 15 residues. CDR3 nucleotide sequence: TGTGCTAGTGGTGGGGGGGCGGAATACACAGATACGCAGTATTTT. Amino acids: CASGGGAEYTDTQYF.

On this clonotype: A read error may be the cause here, since a much bigger clone is one base away. V gene TRBV6-1 combines with J gene TRBJ2-5; 11 nucleotides match TRBD1. With V trimmed by 4 bases and J by 3 bases, 4 bases remained unmatched. The CDR3 runs to 15 residues. The germline V gene has CDR1 MNHNS and CDR2 SASEGT. CDR3 region: CASSVDRGRKETQYF. DNA for the CDR3: TGTGCCAGCAGTGTGGACAGGGGGCGAAAAGAGACCCAGTACTTC.

This chain connects TRBV20-1 to TRBJ2-2, with 7 positions matching TRBD2. V lost 1 base to trimming and J lost 1 base; unmatched junction nucleotides: 9. The CDR3 contains 17 residues. CDR1 and CDR2 from the germline V gene are DFQATT and SNEGSKA (reference sequence). CDR3: CSARAPRLAENTGELFF. The CDR3 DNA reads TGCAGTGCTAGAGCCCCCAGGCTAGCGGAGAACACCGGGGAGCTGTTTTTT.

This sequence joins TRBV19 and TRBJ2-3, with a possible D match to TRBD2 (6 bases). Judging by the DNA end, TRBJ2-5 fits better; the J call may be wrong. Germline V gives CDR1 LNHDA, CDR2 SQIVND (reference sequence). This CDR3 has 13 amino acids. CDR3 nucleotides: TGTGCCAGTAGTGTCGGGAGCTATGGGACCCAGTACTTC. This sequence encodes CASSVGSYGTQYF.

The V call is TRBV10-2, the J call TRBJ2-1, with 8 bases lining up with TRBD2. Germline V gives CDR1 WSHSY, CDR2 SAAADI. The CDR3 extends over 15 amino acids. The V and J ends lost 8 bases and 0 bases, in that order; junction bases with no gene match: 6. DNA for the CDR3: TGCGCCAGCGGCGGGAGGCCGCGCTCCTACAATGAGCAGTTCTTC. Protein: CASGGRPRSYNEQFF.

This chain connects TRBV20-1 to TRBJ2-3, with D perhaps assigned TRBD1 or TRBD2 (5 bases each). Germline CDR1 is DFQATT and CDR2 is SNEGSKA (reference sequence). The length of the CDR3 is 14 residues. Trimming shortened V by 3 bases and J by 0 bases, and 10 bases separated the two germline ends. The CDR3 loop reads CSASGTGSTDTQYF. The CDR3 nucleotides read TGCAGTGCTAGCGGGACGGGGAGCACAGATACGCAGTATTTT.

Many counts were recorded for this clonotype. This chain links TRBV27 with TRBJ2-5; 7 nucleotides align to TRBD1. Germline V gene data show CDR1 as MNHEY and CDR2 as SMNVEV (reference sequence). This CDR3 is 14 amino acids long. Losses at the gene ends were 5 bases for V and 4 bases for J; bases not matched to a gene: 7. The CDR3 spells CASSPIQGTETQYF. The CDR3 bases are TGTGCCAGCAGTCCGATACAGGGGACAGAGACCCAGTACTTC.

In this sample, this clonotype turned up many times. The genes are TRBV30 and TRBJ1-1, with TRBD1 matching 7 bases. The germline CDR1 and CDR2 sequences are GTSNPN and SVGIG (reference sequence). The trim removed 4 bases at V and 8 bases at J, leaving 7 bases unmatched. The CDR3 runs to 12 residues. The CDR3 nucleotides read TGTGCCTGGAACCGACAGGGAATGGAAGCTTTCTTT. This translates into CAWNRQGMEAFF.

Many counts were recorded for this clonotype. The genes are TRBV10-3 and TRBJ2-1; TRBD2 aligns across 13 bases. Germline V gene lookup returns CDR1 ENHRY and CDR2 SYGVKD. CDR3 length: 17 residues. The junction had 13 bases not matched to a gene; V was cut back by 7 bases and J by 7 bases. The DNA of the CDR3 is TGTGCCATCACAAGGACTAGCGGGAGCTACGAGGGGAATGAGCAGTTCTTC. Amino acid sequence: CAITRTSGSYEGNEQFF.

This clonotype occurred a few times. This sequence joins TRBV7-3 and TRBJ2-4; 7 nucleotides match TRBD2. The CDR3 extends over 17 amino acids. Unmatched junction bases numbered 10, after V lost 0 bases and J lost 5 bases. Germline CDR1 SGHTA, CDR2 FQGTGA. The CDR3 DNA reads TGTGCCAGCAGCTTAACTCCGTTCAGCGGGACGGAAAACATTCAGTACTTC. Protein product: CASSLTPFSGTENIQYF. Looking up the rest from reference TRBV7-3 and TRBJ2-4 gives the full variable domain: GAGVSQTPSNKVTEKGKYVELRCDPISGHTALYWYRQSLGQGPEFLIYFQGTGAADDSGLPNDRFFAVRPEGSVSTLKIQRTERGDSAVYLCASSLTPFSGTENIQYFGAGTRLSVL.

This clonotype was found a few times. The genes are TRBV11-2 and TRBJ1-4; 7 nucleotides align to TRBD1. V shed 0 bases, J shed 13 bases, and the junction held 8 bases outside the gene matches. Germline V gene lookup returns CDR1 SGHAT and CDR2 FQNNGV. The CDR3 contains 14 residues. In DNA form, the CDR3 reads TGTGCCAGCAGCTTAGATCCCCAGGGGGTCGGACTGTTTTTT. Translating gives CASSLDPQGVGLFF.

This clonotype was counted many times. The V call is TRBV12-3 or TRBV12-4, the J call TRBJ2-1; 7 bases map to TRBD2. The CDR3 extends over 15 amino acids. V dropped 7 bases and J dropped 10; count of bases not matched to a gene: 16. The CDR3 here is CASTQGGSLGVEQFF. CDR3 in DNA: TGTGCCAGCACTCAAGGCGGGAGTCTAGGCGTGGAGCAGTTCTTC.